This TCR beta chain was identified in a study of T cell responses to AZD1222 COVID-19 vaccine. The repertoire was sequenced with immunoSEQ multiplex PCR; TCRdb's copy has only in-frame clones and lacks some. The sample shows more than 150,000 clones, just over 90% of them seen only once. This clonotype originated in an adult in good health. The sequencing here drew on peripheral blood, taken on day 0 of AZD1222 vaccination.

This chain's CDR3 is CASSLSRQGGYEQYF. Written as DNA, the CDR3 is TGTGCCAGCAGTTTATCGCGACAGGGGGGTTACGAGCAGTACTTC. The V call is TRBV27, the J call TRBJ2-7, with TRBD1 matching 9 bases. CDR3 length equals 15 residues. The germline V gene has CDR1 MNHEY and CDR2 SMNVEV (reference sequence). V trimming: 0 bases; J trimming: 4 bases; junction bases outside the gene matches: 4.